A selection of T cell receptor beta chains follows, all from one sample in a study of cytomegalovirus exposure and HLA in healthy donors. Using immunoSEQ multiplex PCR, the repertoire was profiled, and TCRdb retains in-frame clones only, with some absent. The sample records approximately 150,000 clones, approximately 65% being singletons. Material for sequencing was PBMCs. The receptors derive from a woman in her fifties or sixties in good health and CMV-seronegative. The CDR3 runs from the conserved cysteine through the conserved F or W. A D gene is named only where the DNA matches it firmly. Some rows have no size entry. The others give once, few or many, or a class for an expanded clone.

V: TRBV20-1; D: TRBD2; J: TRBJ2-3; size: .; CDR3: CRVAGVDTQYF; DNA: TGCAGGGTAGCGGGAGTAGATACGCAGTATTTT
V: TRBV11-2; D: .; J: TRBJ2-3; size: .; CDR3: CASSPIATDTQYF; DNA: TGTGCCAGCAGCCCCATAGCGACAGATACGCAGTATTTT
V: TRBV5-1; D: TRBD2; J: TRBJ2-1; size: .; CDR3: CASSLLAGSYNEQFF; DNA: TGCGCCAGCAGCTTACTAGCGGGCTCCTACAATGAGCAGTTCTTC
V: TRBV7-6; D: TRBD2; J: TRBJ2-1; size: .; CDR3: CASSHGWTSGGDEQFF; DNA: TGTGCCAGCAGCCACGGGTGGACTAGCGGGGGGGATGAGCAGTTCTTC
V: TRBV4-1; D: .; J: TRBJ1-4; size: .; CDR3: CASSLRGGDGTNEKLFF; DNA: TGCGCCAGCAGCCTGCGGGGGGGAGATGGAACTAATGAAAAACTGTTTTTT
V: TRBV10-1; D: TRBD2; J: TRBJ2-5; size: .; CDR3: CASILSRSLGGRGWYQETQYF; DNA: TGCGCCAGCATCCTCTCCAGAAGTCTAGGCGGGAGAGGATGGTACCAAGAGACCCAGTACTTC
V: TRBV7-2; D: TRBD1; J: TRBJ2-3; size: few; CDR3: CASSFDRGTDTQYF; DNA: TGTGCCAGCAGCTTCGACAGGGGCACAGATACGCAGTATTTT
V: TRBV11-2; D: TRBD2; J: TRBJ2-5; size: few; CDR3: CASSSGTSGGGETQYF; DNA: TGTGCCAGCAGCTCCGGGACTAGCGGGGGGGGAGAGACCCAGTACTTC
V: TRBV4-1; D: TRBD2; J: TRBJ2-7; size: .; CDR3: CASSHPSGGTSYEQYF; DNA: TGCGCCAGCAGCCACCCTAGCGGGGGGACATCCTACGAGCAGTACTTC
V: TRBV5-1; D: TRBD1; J: TRBJ2-7; size: .; CDR3: CASSQDRIYYEQYF; DNA: TGCGCCAGCAGCCAGGACAGGATCTACTACGAGCAGTACTTC
V: TRBV28; D: TRBD2; J: TRBJ2-1; size: .; CDR3: CASSPTLAGREQFF; DNA: TGTGCCAGCAGTCCCACTCTAGCGGGAAGGGAGCAGTTCTTC
V: TRBV10-3; D: TRBD1; J: TRBJ1-1; size: .; CDR3: CAISRSGTGTEAFF; DNA: TGTGCCATCAGCCGCTCCGGGACAGGCACTGAAGCTTTCTTT
V: TRBV5-1; D: .; J: TRBJ2-3; size: .; CDR3: CASSLPSWSTDTQYF; DNA: TGCGCCAGCAGCTTACCTAGCTGGAGTACAGATACGCAGTATTTT
V: TRBV2; D: .; J: TRBJ2-1; size: few; CDR3: CASSVGQWEFF; DNA: TGTGCCAGCAGTGTGGGACAATGGGAATTCTTC
V: TRBV18; D: TRBD1; J: TRBJ1-1; size: .; CDR3: CASSPNLDRGGAFF; DNA: TGTGCCAGCTCGCCTAACCTTGACAGGGGAGGAGCTTTCTTT
V: TRBV15; D: TRBD2; J: TRBJ2-5; size: .; CDR3: CATSRQLDGRETQYF; DNA: TGTGCCACCAGCAGACAATTGGACGGGAGGGAGACCCAGTACTTC
V: TRBV6-6; D: .; J: TRBJ2-3; size: .; CDR3: CASSRLEINTDTQYF; DNA: TGTGCCAGCAGCCGTCTAGAGATTAACACAGATACGCAGTATTTT
V: TRBV6-1; D: TRBD2; J: TRBJ2-5; size: .; CDR3: CASSEAVVAGSHQETQYF; DNA: TGTGCCAGCAGTGAAGCGGTGGTAGCGGGAAGCCACCAAGAGACCCAGTACTTC
V: TRBV5-1; D: TRBD1; J: TRBJ2-7; size: .; CDR3: CASSSSGGLEYEQYF; DNA: TGCGCCAGCAGCTCTTCAGGGGGCTTGGAGTACGAGCAGTACTTC
V: TRBV7-9; D: .; J: TRBJ1-1; size: .; CDR3: CSSSPSGDTEAFF; DNA: TGTTCCAGCAGCCCCTCGGGAGACACTGAAGCTTTCTTT
V: TRBV19; D: TRBD2; J: TRBJ2-3; size: .; CDR3: CASSIGGARADTQYF; DNA: TGTGCCAGTAGTATCGGGGGGGCTAGGGCAGATACGCAGTATTTT
V: TRBV7-2; D: .; J: TRBJ2-5; size: .; CDR3: CASSVLVQETQYF; DNA: TGTGCCAGCAGCGTACTAGTCCAAGAGACCCAGTACTTC
V: TRBV19; D: TRBD1; J: TRBJ1-4; size: .; CDR3: CASSNGGQLNEKLFF; DNA: TGTGCCAGTAGTAACGGGGGACAGCTTAATGAAAAACTGTTTTTT
V: TRBV6-1; D: .; J: TRBJ2-5; size: .; CDR3: CASSGQVARGGETQYF; DNA: TGTGCCAGCAGTGGTCAAGTTGCTCGGGGAGGAGAGACCCAGTACTTC
V: TRBV2; D: .; J: TRBJ2-1; size: .; CDR3: CASSSQTVNGEQFF; DNA: TGTGCCAGCAGCAGCCAAACGGTCAACGGGGAGCAGTTCTTC
V: TRBV28; D: TRBD1; J: TRBJ1-3; size: .; CDR3: CASRQGASDGNTIYF; DNA: TGTGCCAGCAGGCAGGGGGCTTCGGACGGAAACACCATATATTTT
V: TRBV11-2; D: TRBD1; J: TRBJ2-7; size: .; CDR3: CASSSQTGGGYEQYF; DNA: TGTGCCAGCAGCTCACAGACAGGGGGCGGTTACGAGCAGTACTTC